Detailed here is one T cell receptor beta chain. Its specificity is unknown. The sample belongs to a study of tumor-infiltrating lymphocytes in localized non-small cell lung cancer. General study findings and limits: Immunotypes IM1 and IM2 had similar TCR-derived T-cell fractions.

Germline values: CDR1 MNHNS, CDR2 SASEGT. This CDR3 spans 16 amino acids. Trimming shortened V by 3 bases and J by 0 bases, and 9 bases separated the two germline ends. Sequencing used immunoSEQ multiplex PCR; TCRdb keeps in-frame clones, though not all of them. The repertoire holds over 9,500 clones, with roughly 80% as singletons. Input material: uninvolved lung tissue not adjacent to the tumor. V gene TRBV6-1 combines with J gene TRBJ1-6; D remains ambiguous. The receptor was derived from a human donor with non-small cell lung cancer. This chain's CDR3 is CASSDRARSYNSPLHF. Here the CDR3 DNA reads TGTGCCAGCAGTGATAGGGCTCGCTCCTATAATTCACCCCTCCACTTT.